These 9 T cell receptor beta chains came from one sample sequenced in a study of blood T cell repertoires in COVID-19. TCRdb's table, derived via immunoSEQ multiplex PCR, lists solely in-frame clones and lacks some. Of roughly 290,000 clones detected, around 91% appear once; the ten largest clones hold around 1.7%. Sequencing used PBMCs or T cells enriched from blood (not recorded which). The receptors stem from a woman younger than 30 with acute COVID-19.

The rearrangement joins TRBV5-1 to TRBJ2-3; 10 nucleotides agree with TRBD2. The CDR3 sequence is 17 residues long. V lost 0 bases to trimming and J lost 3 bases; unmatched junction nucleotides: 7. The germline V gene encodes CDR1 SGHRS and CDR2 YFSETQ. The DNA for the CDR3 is TGCGCCAGCAGCTTGGGGTCTAGCGGGAGCGGGACAGATACGCAGTATTTT. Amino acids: CASSLGSSGSGTDTQYF.

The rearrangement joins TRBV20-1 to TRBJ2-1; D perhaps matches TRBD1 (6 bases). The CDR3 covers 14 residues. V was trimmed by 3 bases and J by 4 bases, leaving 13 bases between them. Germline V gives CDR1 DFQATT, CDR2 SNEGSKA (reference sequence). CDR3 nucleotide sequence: TGCAGTGCTAGTGTACAGGGTTGGTACAATGAGCAGTTCTTC. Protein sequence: CSASVQGWYNEQFF.

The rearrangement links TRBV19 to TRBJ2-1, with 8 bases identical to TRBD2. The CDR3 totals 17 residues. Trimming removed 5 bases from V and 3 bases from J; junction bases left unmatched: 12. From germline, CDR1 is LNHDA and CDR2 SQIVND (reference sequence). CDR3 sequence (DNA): TGTGCCAGTAGTCCGGTACGGGGGGGAGGGCTCTACAATGAGCAGTTCTTC. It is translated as CASSPVRGGGLYNEQFF.

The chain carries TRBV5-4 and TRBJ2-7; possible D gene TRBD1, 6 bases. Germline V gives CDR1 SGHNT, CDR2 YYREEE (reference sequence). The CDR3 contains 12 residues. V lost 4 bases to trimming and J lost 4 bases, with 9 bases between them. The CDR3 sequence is CASSGDKYEQYF. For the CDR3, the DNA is TGTGCCAGCAGCGGGGACAAGTACGAGCAGTACTTC.

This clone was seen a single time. CDR3 nucleotides: TGTGCCAGCAGCTTAGTCTTCCCGAGAGATACGCAGTATTTT. Its protein is CASSLVFPRDTQYF. This chain uses TRBV11-3 with TRBJ2-3, with no clear D. Germline V gene data show CDR1 as SGHNT and CDR2 as YENEEA. Trimming took 1 base from V and 5 from J, leaving 10 bases between them. CDR3 size: 14 residues.

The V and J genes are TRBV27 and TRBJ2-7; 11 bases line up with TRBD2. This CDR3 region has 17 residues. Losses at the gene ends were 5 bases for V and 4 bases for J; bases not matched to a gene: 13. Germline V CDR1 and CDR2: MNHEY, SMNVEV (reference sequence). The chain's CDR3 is CASSAVSGRARIYEQYF. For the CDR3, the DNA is TGTGCCAGCAGTGCGGTTAGCGGGAGGGCGCGGATATACGAGCAGTACTTC.

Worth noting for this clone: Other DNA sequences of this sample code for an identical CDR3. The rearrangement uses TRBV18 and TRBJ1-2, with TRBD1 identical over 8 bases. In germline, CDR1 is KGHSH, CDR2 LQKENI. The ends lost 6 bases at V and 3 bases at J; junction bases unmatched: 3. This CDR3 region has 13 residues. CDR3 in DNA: TGTGCCAGCTCCGCGGACAGGGACTATGGCTACACCTTC. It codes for CASSADRDYGYTF.

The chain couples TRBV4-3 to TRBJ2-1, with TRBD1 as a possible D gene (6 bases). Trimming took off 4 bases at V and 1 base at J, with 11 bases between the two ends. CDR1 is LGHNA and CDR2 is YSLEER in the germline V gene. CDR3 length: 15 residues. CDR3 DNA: TGCGCCAGCAGCCTCGGACAGAGTTCCTACAATGAGCAGTTCTTC. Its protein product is CASSLGQSSYNEQFF.

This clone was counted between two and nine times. CDR3 sequence reads: CASSDWAPMNTEAFF. CDR3 DNA: TGTGCCAGCAGTGATTGGGCACCCATGAACACTGAAGCTTTCTTT. The rearrangement links TRBV2 to TRBJ1-1; D call uncertain. Looked up from germline, CDR1 is SNHLY and CDR2 is FYNNEI. The CDR3 sequence is 15 residues long. Trimming took off 3 bases at V and 0 bases at J, with 11 bases between the two ends. The variable domain in full, completed from reference TRBV2 and TRBJ1-1, reads EPEVTQTPSHQVTQMGQEVILRCVPISNHLYFYWYRQILGQKVEFLVSFYNNEISEKSEIFDDQFSVERPDGSNFTLKIRSTKLEDSAMYFCASSDWAPMNTEAFFGQGTRLTVV.